Reported below is one T cell receptor beta chain. No antigen is known for it. Study results and limitations: In terms of TCR gene usage, tumor memory CD4+ T cells clustered together with blood and lymph node memory CD4+ cells, as well as with lymph node naive CD4+ cells. Naive CD4+ cells shared about 13% of tumor Treg sequences. Tumor Treg TCRs overlapped most with tumor naive CD4+ cells.

The CDR3 loop spans 13 amino acids. V was pared by 6 bases and J by 3 bases, with 3 bases of the junction left unmatched. CD4+CD45RO+CD25- cells were isolated as memory CD4+ T cells. The TRBV12-4/TRBJ1-2 clonotypes were amplified using barcode primers with ligated adaptors. TCRdb ran MiXCR on the multiplex PCR reads and lists one entry per CDR3 protein. The sample consists of several hundred distinct CDR3 sequences, approximately 29% of them appearing once. The clonotype originates from a female donor with breast cancer. The chain combines TRBV12-3 or TRBV12-4 with TRBJ1-2; 8 nucleotides align to TRBD1. Input material: memory CD4+ T cells sorted from blood. Subset described: memory CD4+ T cells, CD4+CD45RO+CD25-. The CDR3 region has the DNA TGTGCCAGCAGACCGGGACAGGACTATGGCTACACCTTC. It encodes CASRPGQDYGYTF.